A single sample is the source of the 22 T cell receptor beta chains below, sequenced in a study of graft-versus-host responses after intestinal transplantation. Using immunoSEQ multiplex PCR, the repertoire was profiled, and TCRdb retains in-frame clones only, with some absent. This sample yields 35,000 to 45,000 clones, of which roughly 89% are seen a single time; 7% to 7.5% belongs to the top ten. The sequenced sample was PBMCs, obtained roughly 270 days after transplant. The receptors come from a human patient who received an intestinal transplant, so some T cells may come from the graft donor.

The chain joins TRBV5-6 to TRBJ2-1, with D tentatively TRBD2 (5 bases). V was clipped by 1 base and J by 4 bases, with 9 bases between them. Germline V lookup: CDR1 SGHDT, CDR2 YYEEEE. The CDR3 is 14 amino acids. CDR3 bases: TGTGCCAGCAGCTTGCGGGGTCCGTACAATGAGCAGTTCTTC. Translating gives CASSLRGPYNEQFF.

The J gene is TRBJ1-5, the V gene TRBV2; D might be TRBD1 (6 bases). The germline V gene encodes CDR1 SNHLY and CDR2 FYNNEI. This CDR3 has 17 residues. Trimming cost V 4 bases and J 5 bases, with 21 bases left between them. The CDR3 region has the DNA TGTGCCAGCAGTGGACCCCTTAGACAGGTCTTGGATCAGCCCCAGCATTTT. It specifies CASSGPLRQVLDQPQHF.

The rearrangement uses TRBV5-6 and TRBJ2-1; D is undetermined. Trimming cost V 0 bases and J 2 bases, with 6 bases left between them. CDR1 SGHDT and CDR2 YYEEEE come from the germline V gene. The CDR3 has 14 residues. The CDR3 coding sequence is TGTGCCAGCAGCTTGGAAGGGACCTACAATGAGCAGTTCTTC. This sequence encodes CASSLEGTYNEQFF.

The V and J genes are TRBV27 and TRBJ2-7, with 8 positions matching TRBD2. Unmatched junction bases numbered 4, after V lost 3 bases and J lost 6 bases. The CDR3 covers 13 residues. The V gene's germline CDR1 is MNHEY and CDR2 SMNVEV (reference sequence). This CDR3 reads CASSLVREGEQYF. DNA for the CDR3: TGTGCCAGCAGTTTGGTCCGGGAGGGCGAGCAGTACTTC.

The chain joins TRBV11-2 to TRBJ1-6, with 10 positions matching TRBD1. The ends lost 4 bases at V and 7 bases at J; junction bases unmatched: 4. The CDR3 consists of 15 residues. Germline values: CDR1 SGHAT, CDR2 FQNNGV. Written as DNA, the CDR3 is TGTGCCAGCAGCTCTTCGACAGGGGGCAATTCACCCCTCCACTTT. It is translated as CASSSSTGGNSPLHF. The whole variable domain, filled in from reference TRBV11-2 and TRBJ1-6, reads EAGVAQSPRYKIIEKRQSVAFWCNPISGHATLYWYQQILGQGPKLLIQFQNNGVVDDSQLPKDRFSAERLKGVDSTLKIQPAKLEDSAVYLCASSSSTGGNSPLHFGNGTRLTVT.

V gene TRBV5-5 combines with J gene TRBJ2-5, with 8 bases identical to TRBD1. V gave up 0 bases and J gave up 5 bases; unmatched junction bases: 6. Germline V gene data show CDR1 as SGHKS and CDR2 as YYEKEE (reference sequence). There are 15 residues in the CDR3. The CDR3 DNA follows: TGTGCCAGCAGCTTGGCTGGACAGGGAAGGGAGACCCAGTACTTC. Amino acids: CASSLAGQGRETQYF.

The V gene is TRBV6-6, the J gene TRBJ2-7; no clear D gene. The CDR3 length is 14 residues. Germline lookup yields CDR1 MNHNY and CDR2 SVGAGI (reference sequence). V lost 4 bases and J 6 bases, leaving 16 bases between the germline ends. This CDR3 is CASSSTVRTGEQYF. CDR3 DNA sequence: TGTGCCAGCAGTTCTACGGTCCGCACGGGCGAGCAGTACTTC.

The chain carries TRBV6-1 and TRBJ1-3; D remains unclear. The CDR3 spans 15 residues. V was clipped by 1 base and J by 4 bases, with 11 bases between them. Germline V gives CDR1 MNHNS, CDR2 SASEGT. CDR3 nucleotides: TGTGCCAGCAGTGAAGTTAATAGGGAAGGAAACACCATATATTTT. It specifies CASSEVNREGNTIYF.

This rearrangement joins TRBV10-3 to TRBJ2-7, with D possibly TRBD2 on 5 matching bases. This CDR3 spans 15 amino acids. The V gene lost 0 bases and the J gene lost 3 bases, with 12 bases spanning the gap. The germline CDR1 and CDR2 sequences are ENHRY and SYGVKD. The CDR3 here is CAISESRAVGYEQYF. CDR3 bases: TGTGCCATCAGTGAGTCGCGGGCAGTAGGCTACGAGCAGTACTTC.

The chain carries TRBV21-1 and TRBJ1-1. TRBV21-1 is a listed pseudogene. This CDR3 region has 15 residues. CDR3 DNA: TGTGCCAGCAGCAAAGCTGAAGGACGGGGAACTGAAGCTTTCTTT. Its protein is CASSKAEGRGTEAFF.

The chain joins TRBV6-6 to TRBJ1-5; the D gene is possibly TRBD1 (5 bases). V was cut by 5 bases and J by 5 bases, with 10 bases left in between. In germline, CDR1 is MNHNY, CDR2 SVGAGI (reference sequence). The CDR3 is 13 amino acids. CDR3 sequence reads: CASSPGWDQPQHF. The CDR3 DNA is TGTGCCAGCAGTCCAGGGTGGGATCAGCCCCAGCATTTT.

This clone was seen only a few times. In DNA form, the CDR3 reads TGTGCCAGCGTTCGGGGTGTCAATCAGCCCCAGCATTTT. Translation: CASVRGVNQPQHF. V and J are TRBV6-5 and TRBJ1-5; no clear D. Germline lookup yields CDR1 MNHEY and CDR2 SVGAGI. V lost 8 bases, J lost 3 bases, and 11 bases lay in between. The length of the CDR3 is 13 residues.

V is TRBV19 and J is TRBJ2-5; D not resolved. V dropped 1 base and J dropped 4 bases, with 7 bases sitting between them. This CDR3 comprises 13 residues. CDR1 LNHDA and CDR2 SQIVND come from the germline V gene (reference sequence). The CDR3 reads CASSIVHRETQYF. In nucleotides, the CDR3 is TGTGCCAGTAGTATAGTACATCGAGAGACCCAGTACTTC.

The rearrangement uses TRBV5-1 and TRBJ2-5, with D tentatively TRBD2 (6 bases). Germline V gene lookup returns CDR1 SGHRS and CDR2 YFSETQ. The V end lost 7 bases, the J end lost 1 base, and 14 bases lay between the germline ends. The CDR3 consists of 14 residues. The CDR3 DNA reads as TGCGCCAGCTTTCCGGGAGCACCCCAAGAGACCCAGTACTTC. Translation: CASFPGAPQETQYF.

This chain joins TRBV11-2 and TRBJ1-2; D remains ambiguous. The ends were cut back, 0 bases at V and 6 bases at J, with 5 bases in the middle. The CDR3 length is 12 residues. From germline, CDR1 is SGHAT and CDR2 FQNNGV. The CDR3 DNA is TGTGCCAGCAGCTTAGAAGGGAATGGCTACACCTTC. Its protein is CASSLEGNGYTF.

The CDR3 DNA sequence: TGTGCCAGTAGTAAGGTGGTAACCTTCTCTGGAAACACCATATATTTT. Its protein product is CASSKVVTFSGNTIYF. The chain uses TRBV19 and TRBJ1-3, with unresolved D. Germline-derived CDR1 and CDR2 are LNHDA and SQIVND (reference sequence). Trimming took 4 bases from V and 0 from J, leaving 13 bases between them. The CDR3 loop spans 16 amino acids.

This rearrangement joins TRBV20-1 to TRBJ1-2, with D possibly matching TRBD1 (5 bases). The CDR3 has 11 amino acids. From germline, CDR1 is DFQATT and CDR2 SNEGSKA (reference sequence). Deletions cut 4 bases from V and 10 bases from J, with 13 bases between. The CDR3 sequence is CSATDGGVYTF. CDR3 in DNA: TGCAGTGCTACAGATGGGGGTGTCTACACCTTC.

CDR3 loop: CASSRGGSGELFF. As DNA, the CDR3 is TGTGCCAGCAGCCGGGGTGGGTCCGGGGAGCTGTTTTTT. The rearrangement links TRBV6-5 to TRBJ2-2, with D possibly being TRBD2 (5 bases). V lost 6 bases and J 6 bases, leaving 11 bases between the germline ends. Germline CDR1 and CDR2: MNHEY and SVGAGI. The length of the CDR3 is 13 residues.

The J gene is TRBJ2-2, the V gene TRBV7-9; no clear D. The V end was cut by 3 bases, the J end by 2 bases, with 1 base between. CDR1 SEHNR and CDR2 FQNEAQ come from the germline V gene (reference sequence). CDR3 length equals 12 residues. The CDR3 DNA is TGTGCCAGCAGCTTTAACACCGGGGAGCTGTTTTTT. Its translation: CASSFNTGELFF.

The CDR3 nucleotides read TGTGCCAGCAGCTTAAACCCCGACAGGGAGCAGTTCTTC. Translated, it gives CASSLNPDREQFF. This chain uses TRBV7-3 with TRBJ2-1, with D possibly matching TRBD1 (6 bases). The CDR3 runs to 13 residues. Germline CDR1 and CDR2: SGHTA and FQGTGA. V was clipped by 1 base and J by 10 bases, with 11 bases between them.

This clone was recorded once. This chain links TRBV7-9 with TRBJ1-6; D is ambiguous. The germline CDR1 and CDR2 sequences are SEHNR and FQNEAQ (reference sequence). The length of the CDR3 is 16 residues. The V end was cut by 0 bases, the J end by 5 bases, with 11 bases between. CDR3 nucleotide sequence: TGTGCCAGCAGCTTAGCATTACGAGGAAATAATTCACCCCTCCACTTT. Protein sequence: CASSLALRGNNSPLHF.

The rearrangement joins TRBV27 to TRBJ2-3; D perhaps matches TRBD2 (5 bases). The V gene lost 2 bases and the J gene lost 6 bases, with 12 bases spanning the gap. The germline gives CDR1 MNHEY, CDR2 SMNVEV (reference sequence). The CDR3 loop spans 14 amino acids. As DNA, the CDR3 is TGTGCCAGCAGTTTAGGTGGGCGCGGGGATACGCAGTATTTT. It codes for CASSLGGRGDTQYF.